What follows are 17 T cell receptor beta chains derived from one specimen sequenced in a study of graft-versus-host responses after intestinal transplantation. Produced via immunoSEQ multiplex PCR; TCRdb's table is partial and in-frame only. The sample has roughly 5,100 clones; about three quarters are singletons. Processing released intraepithelial and lamina propria lymphocytes from the graft tissue. The sample was ileum tissue, taken just under 130 days after intestinal transplantation. Source of these receptors: a human patient who received an intestinal transplant, so some T cells may come from the graft donor.

This sequence joins TRBV2 and TRBJ2-1; 7 nucleotides match TRBD1. V was clipped by 6 bases and J by 4 bases; unmatched bases: 3. CDR1 SNHLY and CDR2 FYNNEI come from the germline V gene. The CDR3 loop spans 13 amino acids. The CDR3 nucleotides are TGTGCCAGCAGCCGGGACAGTTACAATGAGCAGTTCTTC. It translates to CASSRDSYNEQFF. The variable domain in full, completed from reference TRBV2 and TRBJ2-1, reads EPEVTQTPSHQVTQMGQEVILRCVPISNHLYFYWYRQILGQKVEFLVSFYNNEISEKSEIFDDQFSVERPDGSNFTLKIRSTKLEDSAMYFCASSRDSYNEQFFGPGTRLTVL.

This chain connects TRBV2 to TRBJ2-2; no definite D call. The V gene's germline CDR1 is SNHLY and CDR2 FYNNEI. V was cut by 6 bases and J by 4 bases, with 9 bases left in between. The CDR3 covers 13 residues. CDR3 protein: CASRGFLTGELFF. CDR3 bases: TGTGCCAGCAGGGGGTTTCTCACCGGGGAGCTGTTTTTT.

This clone was recorded a few times. V gene TRBV6-5 combines with J gene TRBJ2-3, with D tentatively TRBD2 (7 bases). The length of the CDR3 is 13 residues. Germline V CDR1 and CDR2: MNHEY, SVGAGI. Between the trimmed V and J ends, which lost 6 bases and 3 bases, there was a span of 10 bases. The CDR3 DNA follows: TGTGCCAGCAGAGAGGGGGGGACAGATACGCAGTATTTT. It translates to CASREGGTDTQYF.

The sample holds one count of this clone. V usage is TRBV19 and J usage is TRBJ1-1; D gene unclear. Germline V gene sequence: CDR1 LNHDA, CDR2 SQIVND (reference sequence). CDR3 length: 14 amino acids. V lost 3 bases to trimming and J lost 0 bases, with 8 bases between them. CDR3 amino acids: CASSIRALNTEAFF. CDR3 DNA sequence: TGTGCCAGTAGTATCCGGGCCCTGAACACTGAAGCTTTCTTT. The full variable domain, rest sourced from reference TRBV19 and TRBJ1-1, is DGGITQSPKYLFRKEGQNVTLSCEQNLNHDAMYWYRQDPGQGLRLIYYSQIVNDFQKGDIAEGYSVSREKKESFPLTVTSAQKNPTAFYLCASSIRALNTEAFFGQGTRLTVV.

For the CDR3, the DNA is TGTGCCAGCAGCCAAGATGCAGCGGGAGGATCAGATACGCAGTATTTT. As protein: CASSQDAAGGSDTQYF. The chain has TRBV4-2 and TRBJ2-3, with 9 bases matching TRBD2. This CDR3 spans 16 amino acids. J lost 4 bases, V lost 0 bases, and 5 bases had no gene match. Germline V gene data show CDR1 as LGHNA and CDR2 as YNFKEQ.

The V call is TRBV7-4, the J call TRBJ2-7; D gene uncertain. Germline V gives CDR1 SGHVT, CDR2 SQSDAQ. The CDR3 length is 11 residues. With 4 bases removed from V and 2 bases from J, the gap between germline ends came to 3 bases. The CDR3 DNA is TGTGCCAGCAGCTACACCTACGAGCAGTACTTC. It specifies CASSYTYEQYF.

For this clone: The junction departs from the called germline gene at one end, perhaps through a read error. The chain couples TRBV9 to TRBJ1-3; D gene ambiguous. The germline V gene has CDR1 SGDLS and CDR2 YYNGEE. The CDR3 consists of 14 residues. Here the CDR3 DNA reads TGTGCCAGCAGCGTACTCGACTCTGGAAACATCATATATTTT. This encodes CASSVLDSGNIIYF.

V gene TRBV19 combines with J gene TRBJ1-5; 8 bases align to TRBD1. V lost 7 bases, J lost 0 bases, and 8 bases stayed unmatched. Germline V CDR1 and CDR2: LNHDA, SQIVND (reference sequence). The CDR3 length is 16 residues. The CDR3 reads CASTRQGPYSNQPQHF. The CDR3 nucleotides are TGTGCCAGTACCCGACAGGGGCCGTATAGCAATCAGCCCCAGCATTTT.

This clone was recorded a few times. The V gene is TRBV4-3, the J gene TRBJ2-3; 9 bases are a match to TRBD2. V dropped 5 bases and J dropped 2; count of bases not matched to a gene: 5. The CDR3 runs to 15 residues. Germline V gene sequence: CDR1 LGHNA, CDR2 YSLEER. Here the CDR3 reads CASSMTSGNTDTQYF. As DNA, the CDR3 is TGCGCCAGCAGCATGACTAGCGGAAACACAGATACGCAGTATTTT.

The chain is built from TRBV6-1 and TRBJ1-2; TRBD1 matches at 10 bases. CDR1 and CDR2 from the germline V gene are MNHNS and SASEGT. This CDR3 spans 14 amino acids. V trimming: 5 bases; J trimming: 2 bases; junction bases outside the gene matches: 2. CDR3 in DNA: TGTGCCAGCAGTTGGGGACAGGGGAACTATGGCTACACCTTC. Encoded protein: CASSWGQGNYGYTF.

This CDR3 is CSVEDRPYEAFF. The CDR3 DNA reads as TGCAGCGTTGAAGATCGGCCTTACGAAGCTTTCTTT. The rearrangement links TRBV29-1 to TRBJ1-1; D not certain. Trimming removed 0 bases from V and 8 bases from J, with 10 bases in between. Germline V gene data show CDR1 as SQVTM and CDR2 as ANQGSEA. This CDR3 has 12 residues.

This clone came up a few times. The chain recombines TRBV7-2 with TRBJ2-5; 8 bases line up with TRBD2. The length of the CDR3 is 14 residues. Germline CDR1 reads SGHTA; CDR2 reads FQGNSA. Unmatched junction bases numbered 8, after V lost 7 bases and J lost 4 bases. The CDR3, as DNA: TGTGCCAGCACCTGGGCGGGGGGATTAGAGACCCAGTACTTC. Translated, it gives CASTWAGGLETQYF. Variable domain in full (rest from reference TRBV7-2 and TRBJ2-5): GAGVSQSPSNKVTEKGKDVELRCDPISGHTALYWYRQSLGQGLEFLIYFQGNSAPDKSGLPSDRFSAERTGGSVSTLTIQRTQQEDSAVYLCASTWAGGLETQYFGPGTRLLVL.

The chain joins TRBV6-5 to TRBJ1-4; 7 bases align to TRBD1. Germline loops: CDR1 MNHEY, CDR2 SVGAGI. This CDR3 has 14 residues. V shed 2 bases, J shed 8 bases, and the junction held 5 bases outside the gene matches. CDR3 DNA sequence: TGTGCCAGCAGTTACAATAGGGGGCGCGAAAAACTGTTTTTT. Residues: CASSYNRGREKLFF.

This chain links TRBV2 with TRBJ2-3, with TRBD2 as a possible D gene (6 bases). This CDR3 contains 14 residues. Trimming cost V 6 bases and J 2 bases, with 12 bases left between them. Germline CDR1 is SNHLY and CDR2 is FYNNEI. The CDR3 bases are TGTGCCAGCAGAGGTAGCGGAAACACAGATACGCAGTATTTT. Encoded protein: CASRGSGNTDTQYF.

The CDR3 here is CASSFTSESEQYF. CDR3 sequence (DNA): TGTGCCAGCAGCTTTACTAGCGAAAGCGAGCAGTACTTC. V and J are TRBV7-9 and TRBJ2-7; 7 bases match TRBD2. The germline CDR1 and CDR2 sequences are SEHNR and FQNEAQ (reference sequence). There are 13 residues in the CDR3. J was trimmed by 6 bases and V by 3 bases; bases with no gene match: 5.

The chain employs TRBV9 and TRBJ2-1; tentatively, D is TRBD1 (5 bases). V lost 3 bases and J lost 3, with 10 bases in between. There are 14 residues in the CDR3. Per the germline V gene, CDR1 is SGDLS and CDR2 is YYNGEE. CDR3 loop: CASSAQGFYNEQFF. Here the CDR3 DNA reads TGTGCCAGCAGCGCCCAGGGATTCTACAATGAGCAGTTCTTC. Using reference TRBV9 and TRBJ2-1 for the parts outside the CDR3, the full variable domain is DSGVTQTPKHLITATGQRVTLRCSPRSGDLSVYWYQQSLDQGLQFLIQYYNGEERAKGNILERFSAQQFPDLHSELNLSSLELGDSALYFCASSAQGFYNEQFFGPGTRLTVL.

This clone was seen just once. CDR3 nucleotides: TGCGCCAGCAGCTTAGGGGTAATTAGGGGCACAGATACGCAGTATTTT. Its protein product is CASSLGVIRGTDTQYF. The V call is TRBV5-1, the J call TRBJ2-3; maybe TRBD1 (5 bases). The length of the CDR3 is 16 residues. The V and J ends lost 2 bases and 1 base respectively, with 14 bases between them. The germline gives CDR1 SGHRS, CDR2 YFSETQ.